This TCR beta chain comes out of a study of read filtering for tumor transcriptome and immune sequencing. Molecular barcoded adaptors covering alpha/delta and beta/gamma chains were used on around 400 ng RNA. TCRdb reanalysed the reads using MiXCR and keeps one entry per CDR3 protein. Among 75,000 to 90,000 distinct CDR3 sequences listed, 12% were seen once. This clonotype showed up just a few times. The antigen is undetermined. Germline CDR1 is DFQATT and CDR2 is SNEGSKA (reference sequence). The CDR3 is 16 amino acids. Trimming removed 5 bases from V and 7 bases from J; junction bases left unmatched: 12. Study findings and constraints: About 82% of IR-seq clonotypes had a single read, yet these held around 4% of reads.

The sample was a population of CD138-negative cells sorted from bone marrow. The chain carries TRBV20-1 and TRBJ2-3; 13 bases are shared with TRBD2. The receptor was isolated from a donor aged 40 or older with multiple myeloma. CDR3 in amino acids: CSALPRTSGSRNTQYF. The CDR3 region has the DNA TGCAGTGCTCTACCCAGGACTAGCGGGAGTAGGAATACGCAGTATTTT.